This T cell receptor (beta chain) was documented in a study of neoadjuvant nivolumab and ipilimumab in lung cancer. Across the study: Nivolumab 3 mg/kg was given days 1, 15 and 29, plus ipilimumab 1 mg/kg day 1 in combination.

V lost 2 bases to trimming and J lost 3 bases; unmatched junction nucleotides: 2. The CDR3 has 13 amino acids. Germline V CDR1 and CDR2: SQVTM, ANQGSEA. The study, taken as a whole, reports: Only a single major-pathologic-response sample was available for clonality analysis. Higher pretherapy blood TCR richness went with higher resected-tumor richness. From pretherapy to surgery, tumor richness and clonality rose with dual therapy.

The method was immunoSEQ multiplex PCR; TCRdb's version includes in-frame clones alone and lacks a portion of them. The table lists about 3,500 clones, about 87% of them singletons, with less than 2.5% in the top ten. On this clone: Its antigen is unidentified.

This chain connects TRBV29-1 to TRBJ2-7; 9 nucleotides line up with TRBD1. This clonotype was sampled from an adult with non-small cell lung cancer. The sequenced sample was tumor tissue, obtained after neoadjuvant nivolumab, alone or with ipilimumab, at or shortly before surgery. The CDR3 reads CSVETGGSYEQYF. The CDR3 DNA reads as TGCAGCGTTGAAACAGGGGGCAGCTACGAGCAGTACTTC.